The next 7 T cell receptor beta chains were all read from a single sample in a study of blood T cell repertoires in COVID-19. Sequencing was performed with immunoSEQ multiplex PCR; in TCRdb, only in-frame clones are kept and a portion is missing. The sample includes approximately 400,000 clones, 81% seen only once; the top ten take 1.1%. Sequenced material: peripheral blood. These receptors all stem from a human donor with acute or convalescent COVID-19. The donor label of this sample is uncertain.

The chain has TRBV19 and TRBJ1-2; tentatively, D is TRBD1 (6 bases). This CDR3 has 15 amino acids. Deletions cut 3 bases from V and 0 bases from J, with 11 bases between. Germline lookup yields CDR1 LNHDA and CDR2 SQIVND (reference sequence). CDR3 bases: TGTGCCAGTAGTATCGGACAGCTAGCTAACTATGGCTACACCTTC. Translation gives CASSIGQLANYGYTF.

The rearrangement joins TRBV21-1 to TRBJ1-1; the D call in the table, TRBD1, was not verified against the DNA. TRBV21-1 is termed a pseudogene. This CDR3 spans 19 amino acids. The CDR3 here is CASSPENVQGRVMDTEAFF. The CDR3 nucleotides read TGTGCCAGCAGCCCAGAAAATGTACAGGGAAGAGTGATGGACACTGAAGCTTTCTTT.

The genes are TRBV5-1 and TRBJ1-6, with D hard to call. This CDR3 is built from 13 residues. Germline-derived CDR1 and CDR2 are SGHRS and YFSETQ. V was shortened by 6 bases and J by 8 bases, with 12 bases between the two germline ends. The CDR3 protein is CASKGPGDSPLHF. CDR3 DNA sequence: TGCGCCAGCAAGGGCCCCGGGGATTCACCCCTCCACTTT.

The gene calls are TRBV7-7 and TRBJ2-7, with a possible D match to TRBD1 (6 bases). Between the trimmed V and J ends, which lost 5 bases and 5 bases, there was a span of 19 bases. The V gene's germline CDR1 is SSHAT and CDR2 FNYEAQ (reference sequence). The length of the CDR3 is 15 residues. The CDR3 is CASSPSDVAGDEQYF. DNA of the CDR3: TGTGCCAGCAGCCCCTCGGACGTGGCAGGGGACGAGCAGTACTTC.

This clone was detected only once. This sequence joins TRBV12-5 and TRBJ1-5; D ambiguous. V shed 2 bases and J shed 6 bases, with 8 bases lying between them. Germline CDR1 and CDR2: LGHNT and FRNRAP. This CDR3 is built from 13 residues. For the CDR3, the DNA is TGTGCTAGTGGTTTGTATCGAGCTCAGCCCCAGCATTTT. Its protein product is CASGLYRAQPQHF.

The table lists this clone with a few counts. V is TRBV29-1 and J is TRBJ1-2; TRBD1 might be the D (6 bases). Germline-derived CDR1 and CDR2 are SQVTM and ANQGSEA. Between the trimmed V and J ends, which lost 5 bases and 2 bases, there was a span of 12 bases. The CDR3 has 13 residues. The CDR3 sequence: CSVYGQRNYGYTF. The CDR3 nucleotides are TGCAGCGTTTACGGACAGAGAAACTATGGCTACACCTTC.

V usage is TRBV5-6 and J usage is TRBJ2-7; 8 nucleotides match TRBD1. The CDR3 contains 14 residues. J gave up 5 bases and V 5 bases, and 9 bases lay outside the gene matches. CDR1 SGHDT and CDR2 YYEEEE come from the germline V gene. The CDR3: CASRTGQGTNEQYF. DNA for the CDR3: TGTGCCAGCAGGACAGGACAGGGTACTAACGAGCAGTACTTC.